Many counts were recorded for the clone carrying this T cell receptor beta chain. Its antigen is not identified. Trimming removed 1 base from V and 0 bases from J; junction bases left unmatched: 15. From germline, CDR1 is DFQATT and CDR2 SNEGSKA (reference sequence). The CDR3 is 18 residues long. This sample is drawn from a study of human CD8 memory T cell subsets. Negative magnetic separation enriched total CD8+ T cells. RNA was obtained from duplicate vials of some 150,000 sorted CD8+ T cells per subset. Study-wide points: Effector memory cells lacked the similarly high diversity that stem-like memory and precursor exhausted T cells had.

It was UMI-labeled 5' RACE by which the TCR beta libraries were made. MiXCR was run by TCRdb on the 5' RACE reads, yielding one entry per CDR3 protein. Of about 7,900 distinct CDR3 sequences listed, 3.9% are singletons. The sample taken for sequencing was CD8+ T cells from PBMCs. The TCR was taken from a human donor in good health. The chain couples TRBV20-1 to TRBJ2-7; 7 bases are shared with TRBD1. The CDR3 DNA reads as TGCAGTGCTAGAGGTAGTTTGATCGGGACAGCTGGCTCCTACGAGCAGTACTTC. Its translation: CSARGSLIGTAGSYEQYF.